Reported below is one TCR beta chain. Its antigen remains unknown. These data originate in a study of T-cell memory formation after mild COVID-19. Whole-study context: Clustering of TCRs was largely donor specific. Study-wide results and caveats: Cross-reactive memory apparently joined, as some responding clones appeared in pre-infection memory. CD4+ contracting clones lay mainly in CM and EM, CD8+ ones in EMRA.

5'RACE, which relied on constant-segment primers, yielded TCR alpha and TCR beta cDNA libraries carrying sample barcodes and UMIs. TCRdb passed the 5' RACE reads through MiXCR, listing each CDR3 protein once. This table has around 300,000 distinct CDR3 sequences, 19% appearing once. Sequences were obtained from PBMCs or a T cell subset sorted from them (not recorded which). This receptor was identified in a man between 18 and 35 years old who had mild COVID-19 (a few samples of this study predate the infection). Cell type and time point are not known.

The CDR3 DNA is TGTGCCAGCCACCTGAACAGCGGGTACTACGAGCAGTACTTC. Protein: CASHLNSGYYEQYF. The rearrangement links TRBV6-2 or TRBV6-3 to TRBJ2-7; tentative D call: TRBD2 (6 bases). Per the germline V gene, CDR1 is MNHEY and CDR2 is SVGEGT. The CDR3 runs to 14 residues. Trimming pared 8 bases from V and 3 bases from J, leaving 17 bases between.